This T cell receptor (beta chain) appears in the sequencing data of a study of OX40 agonist ivuxolimab in advanced cancers. Regarding the complete study: Ivuxolimab, which targeted the costimulatory receptor OX40 (CD134), was an agonistic, fully human IgG2 monoclonal antibody. Intravenous ivuxolimab was administered to patients every 2 weeks at six dose levels: 0.01, 0.1, 0.3, 1.5, 3 and 10 mg/kg. The paper reports the monotherapy dose-escalation portion (N = 52 patients) of the phase I ivuxolimab trial. The purpose of peripheral TCRbeta sequencing was to test whether ivuxolimab changed TCR sequence diversity and led to clonal T-cell expansion. Prior anti-PD-1, anti-PD-L1 or anti-CTLA-4 therapy was permitted, and 40% to 50% of dose-escalation patients had received checkpoint inhibitors. In the dose-escalation cohort, 82.7% of patients were male, and the mean age was approximately 55 years, with a range of about 20 to 90. Of the approximately 50 dose-escalation patients, hepatocellular carcinoma was present in about 20, melanoma in around 15, renal cell carcinoma in 9 and head and neck cancer in 9. Partial responses occurred in three dose-escalation patients, of whom one had hepatocellular carcinoma and two had cutaneous melanoma. What the study reported, not specific to this receptor: After ivuxolimab, CD8+ T cells had more expanded clones than CD4+ T cells on average. The antigen specificity of the peripheral T cells that underwent clonal expansion was not determined. Low levels of normalized T-cell clonal expansion were also seen in some nonresponding patients. In the 0.1-3.0 mg/kg groups, partial responders had among the lowest normalized peripheral clonal expansion, particularly in CD8+ T cells. At doses from 0.1 to 3.0 mg/kg, clonal expansion was seen in both CD4+ and CD8+ blood T cells between baseline and week 6.

Genomic DNA was extracted from sorted cells for sequencing of the TCRbeta CDR3 region. The immunoSEQ Assay was used for sequencing of TCRbeta CDR3 regions. The table was pulled from immuneACCESS by TCRdb, which kept in-frame rearrangements only. Such tables lose some clones; where checked, under half of the loss comes from unresolved V genes, and the rest has no known cause. The sample includes some 95,000 clones, with just over 90% observed a single time. The ten most abundant clones make up 0.51% of the sample. On this clone: It lacks a known antigen. No base quality information exists; no much larger clone differs at one position.

The trial excluded patients who had a history of autoimmune disease or who were on systemic immunosuppression. Peripheral blood for TCR sequencing was collected from all dose cohorts at baseline, on cycle 4 day 1, and on cycle 7 day 1. Samples came from an open-label, multicenter, first-in-human phase I dose-escalation trial of ivuxolimab. Adults with locally advanced or metastatic melanoma, renal cell carcinoma, hepatocellular carcinoma or head and neck squamous cell carcinoma were enrolled in the trial. CD4+ and CD8+ T cells were sorted separately from peripheral blood before TCR sequencing. The CDR3 measures 12 amino acids from cysteine to phenylalanine. This entry keeps only the CDR3 DNA: 36 bases, framed from base 1. V loses 5 bases of germline sequence and J loses 5 bases, and the interval between the two ends is 9 bases. The germline V gene provides CDR1 MNHNS and CDR2 SASEGT.

This receptor chain uses TRBV6-1 and TRBJ1-1, with an unclear D gene assignment. The TCR comes from an adult with an advanced solid tumor such as melanoma, head and neck, liver or kidney cancer. The sequencing used CD4+ or CD8+ T cells sorted from blood, collected in a trial of the OX40 agonist ivuxolimab. The CDR3 loop reads CASSHTGTEAFF. The DNA sequence reads TGTGCCAGCAGTCATACCGGGACTGAAGCTTTCTTT.